The 17 T cell receptor beta chains below all came from one sample that was sequenced in a study of radiotherapy plus CTLA-4 blockade in lung cancer. Sequenced by immunoSEQ multiplex PCR; TCRdb stores in-frame clones only, minus some. The repertoire holds tens of thousands of clones, with roughly three quarters as singletons. Sequences were derived from peripheral blood, sampled from a patient treated with radiotherapy plus ipilimumab. These receptors were taken from a human donor with non-small cell lung cancer who had stable disease on radiotherapy plus ipilimumab.

V gene TRBV5-1 combines with J gene TRBJ2-2, with TRBD2 matching over 7 bases. Unmatched junction bases numbered 6, after V lost 9 bases and J lost 4 bases. CDR1 and CDR2 from the germline V gene are SGHRS and YFSETQ. The CDR3 is 13 residues long. The CDR3 DNA is TGCGCCACCAATATAGCGGGCACCGGGGAGCTGTTTTTT. Translation: CATNIAGTGELFF.

The chain links TRBV4-1 to TRBJ2-3; 9 bases match TRBD2. The CDR3 is 16 residues long. Germline values: CDR1 MGHRA, CDR2 YSYEKL. J was trimmed by 1 base and V by 1 base; bases with no gene match: 3. CDR3 protein: CASSQVPSGGTDTQYF. For the CDR3, the DNA is TGCGCCAGCAGCCAAGTACCTAGCGGGGGCACAGATACGCAGTATTTT.

The chain uses TRBV14 and TRBJ1-4; no definite D call. Between the trimmed V and J ends, which lost 0 bases and 10 bases, there was a span of 12 bases. CDR3 length equals 14 residues. The germline gives CDR1 SGHDN, CDR2 FVKESK. CDR3 amino acids: CASSQDGVIRKLFF. CDR3 DNA: TGTGCCAGCAGCCAAGATGGGGTCATCCGAAAACTGTTTTTT.

The chain employs TRBV27 and TRBJ1-6, with D perhaps matching TRBD1 (5 bases). The CDR3 consists of 15 residues. Between the trimmed V and J ends, which lost 3 bases and 6 bases, there was a span of 12 bases. CDR1 and CDR2 from the germline V gene are MNHEY and SMNVEV (reference sequence). CDR3 in amino acids: CASSFSVGGNSPLHF. Here the CDR3 DNA reads TGTGCCAGCAGTTTCTCGGTGGGGGGTAATTCACCCCTCCACTTT.

V usage is TRBV4-1 and J usage is TRBJ1-1, with D possibly TRBD1 on 5 matching bases. The V gene lost 7 bases and the J gene lost 0 bases, with 15 bases spanning the gap. Germline CDR1 and CDR2: MGHRA and YSYEKL. CDR3 length equals 15 residues. CDR3 in DNA: TGCGCCAGCACTAAGGGTGGGACGATGAACACTGAAGCTTTCTTT. Protein sequence: CASTKGGTMNTEAFF.

The chain combines TRBV5-5 with TRBJ1-2; 8 positions agree with TRBD1. Germline V lookup: CDR1 SGHKS, CDR2 YYEKEE (reference sequence). This CDR3 spans 15 amino acids. V shed 1 base and J 5 bases; nucleotides not matched to a gene: 7. CDR3 sequence (DNA): TGTGCCAGCAGCTTGCCGGACAGGGTTCGGTATGGCTACACCTTC. Translation: CASSLPDRVRYGYTF.

The chain combines TRBV10-3 with TRBJ2-3; D assignment may be TRBD1 or TRBD2 (5 bases each). CDR3 length: 16 residues. V dropped 3 bases and J dropped 4 bases, with 17 bases sitting between them. Germline lookup yields CDR1 ENHRY and CDR2 SYGVKD. CDR3 amino acids: CAISDDRGGAADTQYF. The CDR3, as DNA: TGTGCCATCAGTGACGACAGAGGCGGAGCGGCAGATACGCAGTATTTT.

This clone has more than one count but fewer than ten. The V call is TRBV15, the J call TRBJ2-7; unclear D gene. Trimming left V 0 bases short and J 13 bases short, with 13 bases between. Germline-derived CDR1 and CDR2 are LNHNV and YYDKDF (reference sequence). This CDR3 comprises 12 residues. The CDR3 DNA is TGTGCCACCAGCAGAGATCGTGAAGGGATTTACGTC. This encodes CATSRDREGIYV.

This clone was recorded a few times. In the same sample, other DNA sequences code for this CDR3. The chain recombines TRBV5-1 with TRBJ2-5; a weak D match, TRBD2 (7 bases). V shed 4 bases and J shed 10 bases, with 20 bases lying between them. Germline V gene lookup returns CDR1 SGHRS and CDR2 YFSETQ. The CDR3 spans 14 residues. The CDR3 reads CASSQRGGAIDQYF. For the CDR3, the DNA is TGCGCCAGCAGCCAAAGGGGGGGGGCGATAGACCAGTACTTC.

CDR3 sequence: CASWKGGGPAGYNEQFF. CDR3 nucleotides: TGTGCCAGCTGGAAAGGCGGCGGCCCCGCTGGCTACAATGAGCAGTTCTTC. The rearrangement joins TRBV28 to TRBJ2-1, with no clear D. Germline values: CDR1 MDHEN, CDR2 SYDVKM. The CDR3 is made up of 17 amino acids. Trimming removed 8 bases from V and 3 bases from J, with 23 bases in between.

The CDR3 DNA follows: TGCGCCAGCAGCTCGGGATTTACAGGGGACACTGAAGCTTTCTTT. It encodes CASSSGFTGDTEAFF. This chain connects TRBV5-1 to TRBJ1-1; TRBD1 matches 7 bases. There are 15 residues in the CDR3. V shed 3 bases and J 3 bases; nucleotides not matched to a gene: 8. Looked up from germline, CDR1 is SGHRS and CDR2 is YFSETQ.

The chain is built from TRBV5-4 and TRBJ2-7; TRBD1 is a possible D gene (6 bases). Germline V gene lookup returns CDR1 SGHNT and CDR2 YYREEE (reference sequence). V shed 2 bases and J shed 5 bases, with 11 bases lying between them. The CDR3 is made up of 13 amino acids. The CDR3 coding sequence is TGTGCCAGCAGCTTTTCAGGGGCCAACGAGCAGTACGTC. Translating gives CASSFSGANEQYV.

The genes are TRBV7-6 and TRBJ1-2, with D possibly matching TRBD1 (6 bases). The CDR3 consists of 13 residues. The ends were cut back, 1 base at V and 6 bases at J, with 9 bases in the middle. CDR1 SGHVS and CDR2 FNYEAQ come from the germline V gene. The CDR3 loop is CASSLVGADGYTF. The CDR3 region has the DNA TGTGCCAGCAGCTTAGTGGGGGCCGATGGCTACACCTTC.

The rearrangement uses TRBV19 and TRBJ2-7; 10 bases map to TRBD2. From germline, CDR1 is LNHDA and CDR2 SQIVND (reference sequence). The CDR3 is made up of 14 amino acids. The ends lost 9 bases at V and 0 bases at J; junction bases unmatched: 5. This CDR3 reads CASKLAGSSYEQYF. Here the CDR3 DNA reads TGTGCCAGCAAACTAGCGGGGAGCTCCTACGAGCAGTACTTC.

V gene TRBV27 combines with J gene TRBJ2-1; the match to TRBD1 covers 8 bases. From germline, CDR1 is MNHEY and CDR2 SMNVEV (reference sequence). This CDR3 has 16 amino acids. Trimming took 2 bases from V and 0 from J; bases not matched to a gene: 3. CDR3: CASSLTGGGSYNEQFF. In DNA form, the CDR3 reads TGTGCCAGCAGTTTAACAGGGGGAGGCTCCTACAATGAGCAGTTCTTC.

The chain couples TRBV11-2 to TRBJ1-1; 8 bases align to TRBD1. J was trimmed by 5 bases and V by 2 bases; bases with no gene match: 4. In germline, CDR1 is SGHAT, CDR2 FQNNGV. The length of the CDR3 is 14 residues. In nucleotides, the CDR3 is TGTGCCAGCAGCTTAACAGGGGGTGGTACTGAAGCTTTCTTT. Amino acid sequence: CASSLTGGGTEAFF. The full variable domain, in which reference TRBV11-2 and TRBJ1-1 provide the parts outside the CDR3, is EAGVAQSPRYKIIEKRQSVAFWCNPISGHATLYWYQQILGQGPKLLIQFQNNGVVDDSQLPKDRFSAERLKGVDSTLKIQPAKLEDSAVYLCASSLTGGGTEAFFGQGTRLTVV.

Here the CDR3 DNA reads TGTGCCAGCAGCTTATTCCAGGACACTGAAGCTTTCTTT. It translates to CASSLFQDTEAFF. The V gene is TRBV7-6, the J gene TRBJ1-1; D unclear. Deletions cut 2 bases from V and 3 bases from J, with 7 bases between. Germline V gene sequence: CDR1 SGHVS, CDR2 FNYEAQ. The CDR3 spans 13 residues.